This T cell receptor beta chain came from a study of T cell repertoires in cytomegalovirus infection. In the study overall: In the study, CMV epitopes included recently identified HLA-C-restricted and well-studied HLA-B-restricted ones.

Findings of the study overall: Carriers of CMV and the relevant HLA type were discriminated by public TCR beta frequency.

This clonotype was seen more than once but under ten times. Its antigen is unknown. MiXCR, applied by TCRdb to the reads, yields one record per CDR3 protein. The sample carries around 71,000 distinct CDR3 sequences, approximately 39% recorded once. The V end was cut by 4 bases, the J end by 1 base, with 28 bases between. The CDR3 extends over 21 amino acids. Per the germline V gene, CDR1 is MNHEY and CDR2 is SMNVEV (reference sequence). The specimen was CD8+ T cells from cultured PBMCs, collected from culture after CMV antigen stimulation. The TCR was taken from a human donor in good health (CMV status not recorded). Some clones in this sample may be carry-over from other donors' samples. The chain joins TRBV27 to TRBJ1-4; tentative D call: TRBD1 (5 bases). In DNA form, the CDR3 reads TGTGCCAGCAGTTCAACTTCGACCGGGCCCAGGGAATCCATAACTAATGAAAAACTGTTTTTT. Translation gives CASSSTSTGPRESITNEKLFF.